This TCR beta chain was found in a study of T cells after yellow fever vaccination. Looking at the study overall: Where fractions had low cell numbers, libraries were prepared from them with the SMART-Seq v4 Ultra Low Input RNA kit. Findings and caveats of the study: Among primary-vaccination clones, most reappeared after the booster, at roughly 96% for CD4 and roughly 90% for CD8.

Details on this clonotype: Its antigen is unidentified.

A universal primer site and UMIs were added as TCR cDNA was made by 5'RACE template switching. TCRdb redid the calling of the 5' RACE reads with MiXCR, one entry per CDR3 protein. The sample shows some 120,000 distinct CDR3 sequences, about 16% of them seen only once. After removal of 4 bases from V and 7 bases from J, the junction contained 12 bases not matched to a gene. The V gene's germline CDR1 is DFQATT and CDR2 SNEGSKA (reference sequence). This CDR3 region has 15 residues. The TCR originated in a man younger than 30 who received the YFV17D yellow fever vaccine. The source was CD8+ T cells sorted from PBMCs, collected 5 days after the yellow fever booster vaccination. V is TRBV20-1 and J is TRBJ2-5; 10 bases fit TRBD1. CDR3 loop: CSAKYGQGGLLTQYF. The CDR3 coding sequence is TGCAGTGCTAAATACGGACAGGGGGGGTTATTGACCCAGTACTTC.